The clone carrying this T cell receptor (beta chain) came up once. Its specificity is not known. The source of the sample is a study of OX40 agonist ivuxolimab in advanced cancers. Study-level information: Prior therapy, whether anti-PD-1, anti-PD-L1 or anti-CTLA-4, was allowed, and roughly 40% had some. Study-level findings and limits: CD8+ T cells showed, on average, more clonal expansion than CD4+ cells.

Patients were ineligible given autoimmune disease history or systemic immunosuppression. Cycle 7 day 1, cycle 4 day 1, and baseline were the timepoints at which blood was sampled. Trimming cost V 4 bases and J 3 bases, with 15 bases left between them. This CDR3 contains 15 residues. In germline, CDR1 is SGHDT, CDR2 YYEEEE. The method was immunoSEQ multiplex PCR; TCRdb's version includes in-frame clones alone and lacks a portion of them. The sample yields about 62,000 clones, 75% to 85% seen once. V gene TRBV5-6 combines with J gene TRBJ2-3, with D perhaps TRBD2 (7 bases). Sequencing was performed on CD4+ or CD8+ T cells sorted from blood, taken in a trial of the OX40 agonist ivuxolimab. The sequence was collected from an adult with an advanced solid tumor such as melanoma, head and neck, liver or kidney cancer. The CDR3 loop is CASSQSGGRTDTQYF. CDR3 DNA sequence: TGTGCCAGCAGCCAATCGGGGGGCCGAACAGATACGCAGTATTTT.